The clone carrying this TCR beta chain was seen more than once but under ten times. At least 5.5 micrograms of total RNA were extracted per sample. The CDR3 has 15 residues. Germline CDR1 reads SEHNR; CDR2 reads FQNEAQ (reference sequence). V trimming: 3 bases; J trimming: 5 bases; junction bases outside the gene matches: 9. A second PCR, run for roughly 6 to 11 cycles, used a sample-barcoded 5' primer plus a J-beta primer mix. Each CDR3 protein is one row after TCRdb ran MiXCR on the 5' RACE reads. The sample records over 1,500,000 distinct CDR3 sequences, approximately 50% being singletons. This record comes from a study of blood T cells in healthy people across ages.

This receptor was taken from a woman in her forties in good health. The chain carries TRBV7-9 and TRBJ2-5, with 7 bases lining up with TRBD2. Sequencing was done on a sample of blood. This CDR3 is CASSFTAGPRETQYF. The CDR3 DNA follows: TGTGCCAGCAGCTTCACAGCGGGGCCTAGGGAGACCCAGTACTTC.